The clone carrying this TCR beta chain was counted only a few times. TCRdb fed the 5' RACE reads into MiXCR, producing one record per CDR3 protein. The sample shows tens of thousands of distinct CDR3 sequences, approximately 4.6% of them seen only once. This record comes from a study of early T cells in non-severe SARS-CoV-2 infection. From germline, CDR1 is KGHSH and CDR2 LQKENI. This CDR3 is 15 amino acids long. V lost 4 bases to trimming and J lost 1 base, with 10 bases between them. This sequence joins TRBV18 and TRBJ2-2, with D hard to call. Sequences were obtained from whole blood. This TCR came from an adult who was a healthcare worker with PCR-confirmed SARS-CoV-2 infection or an uninfected control (not recorded which). The CDR3 DNA reads as TGTGCCAGCTCACATGGAAACATGAACACCGGGGAGCTGTTTTTT. Translating gives CASSHGNMNTGELFF.